This is a list of T cell receptor beta chains from one sample in a study of T cells in localized non-small cell lung cancer. Clones were sequenced by immunoSEQ multiplex PCR, and TCRdb holds only the in-frame ones, with some missing. The table shows approximately 46,000 clones, with around 81% occurring only once. The sequencing here drew on peripheral blood mononuclear cells, taken before any cancer treatment. The receptors here all came from a man aged 40 to 75 with stage III lung adenocarcinoma. Both conserved end residues are part of each CDR3.

TRBJ2-3	TRBV29-1	CSALTGGPTDTQYF
TRBJ1-1	TRBV18	CASSPRRNTEAFF
TRBJ1-4	TRBV7-9	CASSSVGGVNEKLFF
TRBJ2-7	TRBV9	CASSVHLPGQGASYEQYF
TRBJ1-3	TRBV5-1	CASSQWDSGNTIYF
TRBJ2-1	TRBV6-4	CASSDSNEQFF
TRBJ2-2	TRBV18	CASSPSRSNTGELFF
TRBJ2-4	TRBV4-1	CASSLLGVAKNIQYF
TRBJ2-3	TRBV6-6	CASSSPGVAGDTQYF
TRBJ2-5	TRBV18	CASSQGTGGQETQYF
TRBJ2-2	TRBV6-5	CASSYSGESGELFF
TRBJ2-2	TRBV9	CASSWTVAGELFF
TRBJ2-3	TRBV12-5	CASGPSTTGLAAEDTQYF
.	TRBV5-6	CASSSLGDPSPKIYEQYF
TRBJ2-1	TRBV5-4	CASSSANRGHEQFF
TRBJ2-7	TRBV5-4	CASSLGTVSSYEQYF
TRBJ2-5	TRBV11-3	CASSLDSSEETQYF
TRBJ2-7	TRBV30	CAWSVYPDEQYF
TRBJ1-2	TRBV6-1	CANTGSYGYTF
TRBJ2-1	TRBV7-6	CASSPSGTSGPSGEQFF
TRBJ1-6	TRBV6-4	CASRTGGGYNSPLHF
TRBJ2-3	TRBV5-4	CASSPTDRGTLTDTQYF
TRBJ2-3	TRBV5-6	CASSLGTRATDTQYF
TRBJ1-1	TRBV4-1	CASSHDTFLNTEAFF
TRBJ2-2	TRBV13	CASSDQAEAGPGELFF
TRBJ1-6	TRBV9	CASSVQERNSPLHF
TRBJ2-5	TRBV5-1	CASSLAASSEETQYF
TRBJ2-3	TRBV14	CASSQDRGSIADTQYF
TRBJ2-7	TRBV2	CASSGLAGGLEQYF
TRBJ2-1	TRBV28	CASRIGGTGYNEQFF
TRBJ2-7	TRBV9	CASSRSGYEQYF
TRBJ2-2	TRBV11-1	CASSLGRNTGELFF
TRBJ2-5	TRBV4-1	CASSQGSKGPMETQYF
TRBJ2-5	TRBV27	CASSLSTRSSFGTQYF
TRBJ2-1	TRBV7-6	CASSLANLRYEQFF
TRBJ2-5	TRBV7-2	CASRHRGETQYF
TRBJ2-7	TRBV6-6	CASSYSKRASGYEQYF
TRBJ2-2	TRBV9	CASSVGTNTGELFF
TRBJ2-7	TRBV11-1	CASSPLAGTATYEQYF
TRBJ2-3	TRBV6-6	CASSYGGAGTDTQYF
TRBJ2-1	TRBV4-1	CASSPEDGLSYNEQFF
TRBJ2-3	TRBV7-3	CASSLTSGGVAQYF
TRBJ2-7	TRBV6-6	CASRGEVSGIYEQYF
TRBJ2-6	TRBV27	CASSDSGANVLTF
TRBJ2-7	TRBV9	CASSGSGDLSYEQYF
TRBJ1-5	TRBV7-8	CASTPAGTNQPQHF
TRBJ2-2	TRBV5-1	CASYFSTGGNTGELFF
TRBJ2-7	TRBV6-1	CASSVRQIYEQYF
TRBJ2-7	TRBV18	CASSPSTGGTLNEQYF
TRBJ1-3	TRBV30	CAWRLSSGNTIYF
TRBJ2-5	TRBV19	CASRLQGGGETQYF
TRBJ1-3	TRBV9	CASSVNGQGLSGNTIYF
TRBJ2-7	TRBV5-1	CASSWQGGEQYF
TRBJ2-7	TRBV29-1	CSARSGRFDEQYF
TRBJ2-1	TRBV30	CAWSTGLENEQFF